These 12 T cell receptor beta chains were sequenced from one sample in a study of regulatory T cells in long-lasting Graves disease. CDR3 regions were amplified by Arm-PCR using iRepertoire HTBI primers to build TCR beta libraries. TCRdb used MiXCR to reprocess the multiplex PCR reads, holding one entry per CDR3 protein. Of around 360,000 distinct CDR3 sequences listed, roughly 15% are singletons. Time point meaning: newly diagnosed GD, antithyroid drugs for less than 3 months. The TCR library was made from RNA extracted from PBMCs. Another study also made use of these data, one on T cells in Graves' hyperthyroidism and ophthalmopathy.

Sequencing used peripheral blood mononuclear cells (PBMCs), obtained at new diagnosis, from a patient treated with antithyroid drugs. The receptors originated from a woman aged 18-29 years with Graves disease.

This clonotype is labeled large. The rearrangement links TRBV7-6 to TRBJ2-1; D remains ambiguous. V was pared by 4 bases and J by 9 bases, with 7 bases between. Germline V gene sequence: CDR1 SGHVS, CDR2 FNYEAQ. The CDR3 totals 11 residues. The CDR3 region is CASSSGGEQFF. CDR3 sequence (DNA): TGTGCCAGCAGCTCTGGTGGTGAGCAGTTCTTC.

This clonotype came up many times. This chain joins TRBV30 and TRBJ2-5, with 10 positions matching TRBD2. The CDR3 has 12 amino acids. Germline CDR1 GTSNPN, CDR2 SVGIG (reference sequence). V trimming: 3 bases; J trimming: 5 bases; junction bases outside the gene matches: 0. The CDR3 nucleotides are TGTGCCTGGAGACTAGCGGGGGAGACCCAGTACTTC. Residues: CAWRLAGETQYF.

This clonotype has ten or more counts. CDR3 nucleotides: TGTGCCAGCAGTGAAGACAGGGGCCCCTACGAGCAGTACTTC. This encodes CASSEDRGPYEQYF. The chain carries TRBV6-1 and TRBJ2-7, with 7 bases that match TRBD1. Germline loops: CDR1 MNHNS, CDR2 SASEGT. The CDR3 length is 14 residues. After removal of 1 base from V and 2 bases from J, the junction contained 2 bases not matched to a gene.

J is TRBJ2-7 and V is TRBV3-1; 13 nucleotides match TRBD2. The CDR3 is 17 amino acids. V was clipped by 4 bases and J by 4 bases; unmatched bases: 10. Germline V lookup: CDR1 LGHDT, CDR2 YNNKEL (reference sequence). The CDR3 here is CASSRGTSGMTSYEQYF. The CDR3, as DNA: TGTGCCAGCAGCCGTGGGACTAGCGGGATGACTTCATACGAGCAGTACTTC.

This clonotype was seen at least ten times. Here the CDR3 reads CASSSRVYTEAFF. The DNA for the CDR3 is TGTGCCAGCAGCTCCAGGGTATATACTGAAGCTTTCTTT. This sequence joins TRBV7-9 and TRBJ1-1, with a possible D match to TRBD1 (5 bases). This CDR3 comprises 13 residues. Deletions cut 4 bases from V and 5 bases from J, with 11 bases between. Germline assignment: CDR1 SEHNR and CDR2 FQNEAQ (reference sequence).

At least ten counts were recorded for this clonotype. This chain joins TRBV3-1 and TRBJ1-4, with D maybe TRBD1 (5 bases). This CDR3 is built from 18 residues. Germline V lookup: CDR1 LGHDT, CDR2 YNNKEL (reference sequence). V lost 0 bases to trimming and J lost 2 bases, with 16 bases between them. The CDR3 is CASSQDMGLGGTNEKLFF. The CDR3 nucleotides are TGTGCCAGCAGCCAAGATATGGGACTCGGGGGGACTAATGAAAAACTGTTTTTT.

This clonotype turned up a few times. The chain is built from TRBV6-2 or TRBV6-3 and TRBJ2-5; D remains ambiguous. Germline assignment: CDR1 MNHEY and CDR2 SVGEGT. The CDR3 is 12 amino acids. Deletions cut 5 bases from V and 4 bases from J, with 8 bases between. The CDR3 is CASSRNGETQYF. The CDR3 coding sequence is TGTGCCAGCAGTCGGAACGGAGAGACCCAGTACTTC.

This clonotype was found a few times. V gene TRBV5-4 combines with J gene TRBJ2-7; 10 nucleotides align to TRBD2. CDR1 is SGHNT and CDR2 is YYREEE in the germline V gene (reference sequence). After removal of 10 bases from V and 3 bases from J, the junction contained 7 bases not matched to a gene. This CDR3 comprises 13 residues. CDR3 in amino acids: CAGTIAGGYEQYF. The CDR3 DNA sequence: TGTGCCGGCACTATAGCGGGAGGCTACGAGCAGTACTTC.

As concerns this clonotype: A read error is possible here, since a much larger clone lies one base away. The genes are TRBV6-5 and TRBJ1-2; 7 positions match TRBD1. The CDR3 is 14 residues long. Germline CDR1 is MNHEY and CDR2 is SVGAGI. This CDR3 reads CAGSYSTTGYGYTF. In DNA, the CDR3 is TGTGCCGGCAGTTACTCTACGACAGGGTATGGCTACACCTTC.

The chain carries TRBV9 and TRBJ2-3; 13 nucleotides align to TRBD2. CDR3 length equals 16 residues. The germline V gene encodes CDR1 SGDLS and CDR2 YYNGEE. J gave up 4 bases and V 4 bases, and 6 bases lay outside the gene matches. The CDR3 nucleotides are TGTGCCAGCAGCTCGGGACTAGCGGGAATGGCAGATACGCAGTATTTT. It codes for CASSSGLAGMADTQYF.

This rearrangement joins TRBV3-1 to TRBJ2-3; 12 positions agree with TRBD1. The length of the CDR3 is 18 residues. CDR1 LGHDT and CDR2 YNNKEL come from the germline V gene (reference sequence). Trimming removed 3 bases from V and 9 bases from J; junction bases left unmatched: 16. The chain's CDR3 is CASSHVRQGQGAAETQYF. The CDR3, as DNA: TGTGCCAGCAGCCATGTTCGGCAGGGACAGGGGGCGGCGGAGACGCAGTATTTT.

This clonotype was detected ten times or more. The chain employs TRBV7-9 and TRBJ2-3, with D perhaps TRBD1 (6 bases). The germline V and J ends were trimmed by 5 bases and 0 bases, with 18 bases remaining between them. The CDR3 consists of 17 residues. Germline CDR1 reads SEHNR; CDR2 reads FQNEAQ (reference sequence). The DNA of the CDR3 is TGTGCCAGCAGCCTCAGGGGTCGAGGGCTGAGCACAGATACGCAGTATTTT. The encoded protein is CASSLRGRGLSTDTQYF.